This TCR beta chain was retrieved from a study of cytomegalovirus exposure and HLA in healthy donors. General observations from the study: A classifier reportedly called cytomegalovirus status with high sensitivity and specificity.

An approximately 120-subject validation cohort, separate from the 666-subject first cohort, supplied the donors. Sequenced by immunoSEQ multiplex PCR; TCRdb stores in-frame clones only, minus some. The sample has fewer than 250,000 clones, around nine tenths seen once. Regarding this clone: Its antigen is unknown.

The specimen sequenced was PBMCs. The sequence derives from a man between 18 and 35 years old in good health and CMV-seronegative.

DNA of the CDR3: TGCAGCGTATCCAAAGCGGGAGGGGATAAGTTCGGGGAGCTGTTTTTT. Translated: CSVSKAGGDKFGELFF. V usage is TRBV29-1 and J usage is TRBJ2-2, with 10 bases identical to TRBD2. CDR1 SQVTM and CDR2 ANQGSEA come from the germline V gene. V trimming: 6 bases; J trimming: 7 bases; junction bases outside the gene matches: 14. This CDR3 spans 16 amino acids.